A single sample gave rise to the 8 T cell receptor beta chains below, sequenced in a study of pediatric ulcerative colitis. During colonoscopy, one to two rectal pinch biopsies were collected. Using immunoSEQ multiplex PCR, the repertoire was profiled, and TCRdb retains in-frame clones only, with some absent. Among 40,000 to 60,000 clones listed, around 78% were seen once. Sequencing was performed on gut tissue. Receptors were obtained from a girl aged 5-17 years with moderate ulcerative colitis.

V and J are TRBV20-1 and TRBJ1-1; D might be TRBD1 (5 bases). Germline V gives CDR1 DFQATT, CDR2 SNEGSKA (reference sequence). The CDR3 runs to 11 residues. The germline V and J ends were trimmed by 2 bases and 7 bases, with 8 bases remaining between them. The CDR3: CSARMGLEAFF. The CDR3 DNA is TGCAGTGCTAGAATGGGGCTTGAAGCTTTCTTT.

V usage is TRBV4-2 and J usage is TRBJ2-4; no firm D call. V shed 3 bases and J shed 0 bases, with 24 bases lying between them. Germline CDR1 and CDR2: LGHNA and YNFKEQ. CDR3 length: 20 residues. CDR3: CASSQKSAELPIIAKNIQYF. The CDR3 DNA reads TGTGCCAGCAGCCAGAAATCCGCCGAACTGCCGATAATAGCCAAAAACATTCAGTACTTC.

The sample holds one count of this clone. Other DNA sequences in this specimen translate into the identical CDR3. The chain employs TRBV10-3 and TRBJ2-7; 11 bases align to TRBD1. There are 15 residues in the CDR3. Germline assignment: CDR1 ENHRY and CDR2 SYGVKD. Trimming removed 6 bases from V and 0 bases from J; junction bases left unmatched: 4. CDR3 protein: CAIRPGQGASYEQYF. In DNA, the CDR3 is TGTGCCATCAGACCCGGACAGGGGGCCTCCTACGAGCAGTACTTC.

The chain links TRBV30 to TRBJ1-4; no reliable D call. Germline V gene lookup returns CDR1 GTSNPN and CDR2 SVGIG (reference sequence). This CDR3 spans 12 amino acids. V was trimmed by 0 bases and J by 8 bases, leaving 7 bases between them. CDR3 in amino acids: CAWSVRWEKLFF. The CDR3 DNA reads TGTGCCTGGAGTGTACGGTGGGAAAAACTGTTTTTT.

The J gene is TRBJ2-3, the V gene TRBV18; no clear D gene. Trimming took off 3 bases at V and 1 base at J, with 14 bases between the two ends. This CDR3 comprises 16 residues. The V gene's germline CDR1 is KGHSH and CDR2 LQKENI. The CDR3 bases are TGTGCCAGCTCACCCGGCCGACTTCCTCGCACAGATACGCAGTATTTT. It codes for CASSPGRLPRTDTQYF.

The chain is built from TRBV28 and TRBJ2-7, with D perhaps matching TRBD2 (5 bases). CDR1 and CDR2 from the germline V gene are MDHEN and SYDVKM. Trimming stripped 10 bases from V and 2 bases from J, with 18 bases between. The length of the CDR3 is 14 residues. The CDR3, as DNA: TGTGCCATCCGAGGACTGCCACCGACCTACGAGCAGTACTTC. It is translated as CAIRGLPPTYEQYF.

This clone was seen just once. The CDR3 sequence is CASSLDPGRVTGELFF. DNA for the CDR3: TGTGCCAGCAGCTTGGACCCTGGCAGGGTGACCGGGGAGCTGTTTTTT. The chain links TRBV5-4 to TRBJ2-2; D is perhaps TRBD1 (5 bases). The CDR3 is 16 residues long. Trimming stripped 0 bases from V and 5 bases from J, with 14 bases between. Looked up from germline, CDR1 is SGHNT and CDR2 is YYREEE (reference sequence).

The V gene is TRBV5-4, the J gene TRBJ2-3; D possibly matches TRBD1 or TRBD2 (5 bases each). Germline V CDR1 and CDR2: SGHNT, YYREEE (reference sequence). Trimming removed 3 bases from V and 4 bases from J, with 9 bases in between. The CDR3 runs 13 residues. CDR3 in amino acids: CASSSWGSDTQYF. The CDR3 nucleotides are TGTGCCAGCAGCTCCTGGGGGTCAGATACGCAGTATTTT.